This record concerns one T cell receptor (beta chain) sequence. No antigen is known for it. Qualities for individual bases were not recorded, and no much larger clone is one base off. Trimming removed 4 bases from V and 3 bases from J, leaving 7 bases between the germline ends. The CDR3 numbers 12 residues from cysteine through phenylalanine. Just CDR3 DNA is preserved here, 36 bases in frame from base 1. CDR1 and CDR2 are drawn from the germline V gene: SGHTS, YDEGEE. TCRbeta CDR3 regions were amplified from genomic DNA by means of the immunoSEQ Assay, a bias-controlled multiplex PCR. As for the authors' bioinformatics: Nucleated cell counts per sample were estimated from amplification of reference gene primers within the assay. To quantify the absolute abundance of each unique TCRbeta CDR3 rearrangement, sequence reads were collapsed and filtered. For each sample, productive Simpson clonality was calculated as the square root of Simpson's diversity index over productive rearrangements. TCRdb provides this immuneACCESS table in a form limited to in-frame rearrangements. Some clones are lacking; in checked studies, under half of them reflect an unresolved V gene, and why the rest are absent is not known. V and J calls plus clone size are reproduced from that table; the DNA served to infer D and trimming. Counted in this sample were approximately 290,000 clones; around 89% of them appeared once. The ten biggest clones cover roughly 0.8% of the sample.

This entry comes from a study of blood T cell repertoires in COVID-19 (dated by TCRdb to the early 2020s). Regarding the research as a whole: Samples covering the acute and convalescent phases of COVID-19 were provided by collaborators in the United States, Italy and Spain. The material from the prospective study consisted of cDNA or gDNA derived from T cells, B-cell-depleted T cells, or PBMCs. Subjects who had been exposed to COVID-19, were actively infected with it, or had recovered from it provided the deeply sampled blood TCRbeta repertoires that made up the dataset. The repertoires were released in a freely available public database intended as a resource for research on the immune response to SARS-CoV-2. The samples were drawn from two sources: the first 160 participants of the ongoing ImmuneRACE study, and 1,000 to 1,500 subjects contributed by 6 global collaborators. The sample metadata nearly always contained a de-identified subject ID, COVID-19 status, age in years and sex. Where available, HLA class I and class II types were taken from metadata supplied by the sample provider and were not determined by assay-based typing.

On the study overall, not on this receptor specifically: The quantity of clinical and demographic metadata differed by source and by participant and was supplied without curation.

Collaborating institutions collected whole blood in K2EDTA tubes following their own protocols. Collaborator samples were shipped for TCRbeta analysis as frozen whole blood, isolated PBMCs, or DNA extracted from either sample type. The V and J genes are TRBV5-8 and TRBJ2-5; the D gene remains uncertain. Sequencing was carried out using peripheral blood. The TCR sequence derives from a man aged 30-40 years with acute or convalescent COVID-19. The DNA reads TGTGCCAGCAGCCGCGGCAAAGAGACCCAGTACTTC. It translates to CASSRGKETQYF.